This T cell receptor (beta chain) was found in a study of blood T cells in healthy people across ages (dated by TCRdb to between 2014 and 2016). About the study as a whole: In model experiments, roughly one uniquely barcoded TCR beta cDNA molecule per two T cells was captured by template switching. Using deep sequencing normalized with unique cDNA molecular identifiers, the study measured how TCR beta repertoire diversity changes with age. Four age groups were formed from the donors: young (average roughly 15 years), middle-aged (around 37), aged (around 62) and long-lived (about 75). Donors of different ages were randomly distributed across sequencing lanes to avoid experimental bias. The study analyzed two additional independent replicas of 1 million unique cDNA reads from the same blood draw for two donors, one aged 18 to 30 and one aged 80 or older.

Note on this clonotype: What this receptor recognizes is not known. A read error is possible here, since a much larger clone lies one base away.

Results and caveats for the whole study, not just this receptor: A strong correlation was found between observed TCR beta diversity and the percentage of naive T cells measured by flow cytometry. Because donor CMV infection status was unknown, age-related changes in expanded clonotypes were potentially confounded. Because profiling used bulk unsorted PBMCs, naive and antigen-experienced compartments could not be compared conclusively. Compared with the aged group, the long-lived group had more naive CD4+ T cells, fewer expanded clones and increased TCR diversity, suggesting age selection. Observed TCR beta diversity per million T cells fell roughly linearly with age, and a significant reduction was already apparent by age approximately 41. Estimates of total diversity from one million sequenced T cells were regarded as lower bounds and underestimates.

The roughly 39 donors, aged about 6 to 100 years, were systemically healthy Caucasian individuals from Russia. Approximately 9.3 milliliters of peripheral blood were drawn from each donor into EDTA-treated Vacutainer tubes. Ficoll-Paque density-gradient centrifugation was used to isolate PBMCs, with at least 7 million obtained per sample. Total RNA, at least 5 micrograms per sample, was extracted from PBMCs with Trizol reagent. Naive CD45RAhigh/CD27high T cell percentages were measured by flow cytometry on a PBMC aliquot from every donor. The library was generated by 5' RACE. The sequencing machine was an Illumina HiSeq 2500. A second PCR of roughly 7 to 11 cycles was run with a J-beta primer mix and a sample-barcoded 5' primer. Each TCR beta cDNA molecule received a unique molecular identifier from a template-switch 5' adaptor carrying 12 random nucleotides. At least 2.5 million CDR3-containing paired-end reads were obtained from each sample. First-strand cDNA synthesis was performed from all RNA using the Mint cDNA synthesis kit, with priming by a TRBC-specific oligonucleotide. After uracil-DNA glycosylase treatment, a first 18-cycle PCR used universal primers M1SS and BC2_uni_R on all cDNA. The paper's data handling went like this. Normalization of each sample was performed by random selection of 1 million high-quality reads, each carrying a distinct molecular identifier. Instead of being binned into consensus sequences, reads with shared molecular identifiers were discarded. MiTCR, with a Q25 quality threshold and the strictest error-elimination algorithm, was used for CDR3 identification, clonotype clustering and error correction. A nonparametric unseen species model using Euler transformation provided a lower-bound estimate of total TCR beta diversity. TCRdb reran the public reads through fastp at Q25 and MiXCR, keeping productive beta chains. One record per CDR3 amino acid sequence lists the most common genes and DNA. TCRdb's processing, not the authors', yielded these V and J calls. For this sample there are fewer than 700,000 distinct CDR3 sequences; over 40% appear just once. Of the sample, roughly 30% is held by the ten largest clones.

For CDR1 and CDR2, the germline V gene lists SQVTM and ANQGSEA. The CDR3 runs 12 residues from the cysteine to the phenylalanine. Kept here is only the CDR3 DNA, which spans 36 bases and is read in frame from base 1. V lost 4 bases and J lost 10 bases; the stretch between them is 14 bases long. What was sequenced was blood. The chain links TRBV29-1 with TRBJ2-1; the D gene is perhaps TRBD2, on 6 matching bases. The sequence was collected from an older man in good health. In nucleotides, the sequence is TGCAGCGTTGTGATAGCGGATATGGAGCAGTTCTTC. Its translation reads: CSVVIADMEQFF.